These T cell receptor beta chains were read from a single sample in a study of T cell responses to AZD1222 COVID-19 vaccine. Assay used: immunoSEQ multiplex PCR; TCRdb lists only in-frame clones, some missing. The repertoire holds 75,000 to 85,000 clones, with 87% as singletons. This sample comprised peripheral blood, obtained 28 days after the second AZD1222 dose. The receptor source for this set is an adult who received the AZD1222 COVID-19 vaccine. Both conserved end residues are part of each CDR3. The D gene is left open where the match is weak. A row's size may be missing; if present it is once, few, many or a size class.

clone_size	d_call	v_call	j_call	cdr3_aa	cdr3_nt
.	TRBD1	TRBV28	TRBJ1-5	CASSFRLTGFDQPQHF	TGTGCCAGCAGTTTTAGGCTGACAGGGTTCGATCAGCCCCAGCATTTT
.	TRBD1	TRBV5-1	TRBJ2-1	CASSDVGGAGTGTNEQFF	TGCGCCAGCAGCGACGTTGGGGGGGCCGGGACAGGGACCAATGAGCAGTTCTTC
.	TRBD2	TRBV7-2	TRBJ2-3	CASSLNSAGGLVDTQYF	TGTGCCAGCAGCCTGAATAGCGCGGGGGGGCTCGTAGATACGCAGTATTTT
.	.	TRBV19	TRBJ1-5	CASGTGPNQPQHF	TGTGCCAGTGGCACAGGGCCCAATCAGCCCCAGCATTTT
.	TRBD1	TRBV11-1	TRBJ1-2	CASSLTGTGNYGYTF	TGTGCCAGCAGCCTAACCGGGACAGGGAACTATGGCTACACCTTC
.	.	TRBV6-5	TRBJ1-4	CASNQGSPNEKLFF	TGTGCCAGCAATCAGGGTAGCCCTAATGAAAAACTGTTTTTT
.	.	TRBV7-6	TRBJ1-2	CASSLAGRAGYGYTF	TGTGCCAGCAGCTTAGCGGGCAGGGCCGGCTATGGCTACACCTTC
.	.	TRBV7-9	TRBJ1-2	CASSAGEGYTF	TGTGCCAGCAGCGCTGGGGAAGGCTACACCTTC
.	.	TRBV21-1	TRBJ1-2	CASSKNKVWDGYTF	TGTGCCAGCAGCAAAAATAAGGTCTGGGATGGCTACACCTTC
.	TRBD1	TRBV9	TRBJ1-4	CASSVGDRGSLGEKLFF	TGTGCCAGCAGCGTCGGGGACAGGGGGTCCTTGGGTGAAAAACTGTTTTTT
.	.	TRBV6-2/TRBV6-3	TRBJ2-5	CASSYTAAQETQYF	TGTGCCAGCAGTTACACCGCCGCACAAGAGACCCAGTACTTC
.	TRBD1	TRBV6-5	TRBJ1-4	CASSFGTGGREKLFF	TGTGCCAGCAGTTTCGGGACAGGGGGCAGGGAAAAACTGTTTTTT
.	TRBD2	TRBV4-3	TRBJ2-5	CASSQDLPAGGSETQYF	TGCGCCAGCAGCCAAGATCTTCCAGCGGGGGGCTCAGAGACCCAGTACTTC
.	.	TRBV28	TRBJ1-1	CASSLWALGRAEAFF	TGTGCCAGCAGTTTATGGGCCCTCGGAAGGGCTGAAGCTTTCTTT
.	.	TRBV29-1	TRBJ1-1	CSVTSGTEAFF	TGCAGCGTTACTTCGGGGACAGAAGCTTTCTTT
.	TRBD1	TRBV7-2	TRBJ1-5	CASSTGQANQPQHF	TGTGCCAGCAGTACCGGACAGGCCAATCAACCCCAGCATTTT
.	TRBD1	TRBV7-2	TRBJ1-3	CASSLLGQPYSGNTIYF	TGTGCCAGCAGCTTATTGGGACAGCCCTACTCTGGAAACACCATATATTTT
.	TRBD1	TRBV15	TRBJ1-5	CATSRGQGEQPQHF	TGTGCCACCAGCAGAGGACAGGGAGAACAGCCCCAGCATTTT
.	TRBD2	TRBV5-4	TRBJ2-7	CASSLAGGSSYEQYF	TGTGCCAGCAGCTTGGCGGGGGGGAGCTCCTACGAGCAGTACTTC
.	.	TRBV6-2/TRBV6-3	TRBJ2-5	CASSYPWDGEQETQYF	TGTGCCAGCAGTTACCCCTGGGACGGAGAACAAGAGACCCAGTACTTC
.	TRBD2	TRBV5-1	TRBJ2-1	CASSSPGGDEQFF	TGCGCCAGCAGCTCACCTGGGGGGGATGAGCAGTTCTTC
.	TRBD2	TRBV2	TRBJ2-2	CASRESGANTGELFF	TGTGCCAGCAGAGAAAGCGGGGCTAACACCGGGGAGCTGTTTTTT
.	.	TRBV7-3	TRBJ1-2	CASSLYGLSYGYTF	TGTGCCAGCAGCTTATACGGACTGTCCTATGGCTACACCTTC
.	.	TRBV14	TRBJ2-1	CASSTIRTATPYNEQFF	TGTGCCAGCAGCACAATCCGGACAGCTACACCCTACAATGAGCAGTTCTTC
.	.	TRBV7-9	TRBJ1-1	CASSLPRQNTEAFF	TGTGCCAGCAGCTTACCCAGACAGAACACTGAAGCTTTCTTT
.	.	TRBV7-9	TRBJ1-4	CASSLGRELFF	TGTGCCAGCAGCTTAGGCAGGGAACTGTTTTTT
.	.	TRBV4-3	TRBJ2-7	CASSHDKSSYEQYF	TGCGCCAGCAGCCACGACAAGAGCTCCTACGAGCAGTACTTC
.	.	TRBV7-7	TRBJ2-2	CASRRVAGELFF	TGTGCTAGCCGCCGGGTGGCCGGGGAGCTGTTTTTT
.	TRBD1	TRBV18	TRBJ1-4	CASSLSGGLDEKLFF	TGTGCCAGCTCACTTTCAGGGGGCCTCGATGAAAAACTGTTTTTT
.	.	TRBV28	TRBJ2-7	CASCTSVGEDWAGPLSSYEQYF	TGTGCCAGCTGCACCTCAGTTGGGGAGGACTGGGCGGGACCGCTTAGCTCCTACGAGCAGTACTTC
.	.	TRBV21-1	TRBJ1-1	CASSRGQGRGLPEAFF	TGTGCCAGCAGCAGAGGACAGGGGCGAGGGCTCCCTGAAGCTTTCTTT
.	.	TRBV11-1	TRBJ2-7	CASSSQRYEQYF	TGTGCCAGCAGCTCTCAGAGGTACGAGCAGTACTTC
.	.	TRBV6-5	TRBJ1-2	CASSQDRYANYGYTF	TGTGCCAGCAGTCAGGACAGATACGCTAACTATGGCTACACCTTC
.	TRBD1	TRBV7-2	TRBJ2-7	CASSLVGTGSREQYF	TGTGCCAGCAGCTTAGTTGGGACAGGGTCCCGCGAGCAGTACTTC
once	TRBD1	TRBV11-2	TRBJ1-4	CASSPQGVKGNEKLFF	TGTGCCAGCAGCCCACAGGGGGTTAAGGGTAATGAAAAACTGTTTTTT
.	TRBD1	TRBV23-1	TRBJ2-6	CASSQPLPPDRESSGANVLTF	TGCGCCAGCAGTCAACCGCTACCCCCGGACAGGGAGAGCTCTGGGGCCAACGTCCTGACTTTC
.	TRBD2	TRBV4-3	TRBJ2-2	CASSQGRGANGELFF	TGCGCCAGCAGCCAAGGGCGGGGGGCGAACGGGGAGCTGTTTTTT
once	.	TRBV11-2	TRBJ1-2	CASRGAANYGYTF	TGTGCCAGCAGGGGGGCTGCTAACTATGGCTACACCTTC
.	TRBD2	TRBV9	TRBJ2-3	CASSAGTSGGDTQYF	TGTGCCAGCAGCGCTGGGACTAGCGGAGGGGATACGCAGTATTTT
few	TRBD2	TRBV6-6	TRBJ2-3	CASSRSGGVFTDTQYF	TGTGCCAGCAGTCGAAGCGGGGGAGTATTCACAGATACGCAGTATTTT
once	.	TRBV28	TRBJ2-4	CASNPGGKNIQYF	TGTGCCAGCAACCCTGGGGGGAAAAACATTCAGTACTTC
.	TRBD1	TRBV7-6	TRBJ1-2	CASTRGAGDNYGYTF	TGTGCCAGCACCAGGGGGGCAGGGGATAACTATGGCTACACCTTC
.	TRBD1	TRBV10-3	TRBJ1-3	CAITMTGAGNTIYF	TGTGCCATCACTATGACAGGGGCGGGAAACACCATATATTTT
once	TRBD1	TRBV4-1	TRBJ1-2	CASSQEQGYGYTF	TGCGCCAGCAGCCAAGAACAGGGGTATGGCTACACCTTC
.	.	TRBV28	TRBJ2-2	CASSQPGATGELFF	TGTGCCAGCAGTCAGCCGGGGGCCACCGGGGAGCTGTTTTTT
.	.	TRBV5-1	TRBJ2-5	CASSLMVVQETQYF	TGCGCCAGCAGCTTGATGGTTGTTCAAGAGACCCAGTACTTC
.	.	TRBV18	TRBJ2-2	CASSQSRGELFF	TGTGCCAGCTCACAGAGTCGGGGGGAGCTGTTTTTT
.	.	TRBV5-4	TRBJ2-4	CASSLAGSKNIQYF	TGTGCCAGCAGCTTGGCAGGGAGTAAAAACATTCAGTACTTC
.	TRBD1	TRBV6-5	TRBJ2-7	CASSRLPGQRYEQYF	TGTGCCAGCAGTCGACTCCCGGGACAGCGCTACGAGCAGTACTTC
.	TRBD1	TRBV28	TRBJ2-7	CASREVGTGGSEQYF	TGTGCCAGCAGAGAGGTTGGGACAGGGGGCTCCGAGCAGTACTTC
.	.	TRBV7-3	TRBJ1-5	CASSHPPSVSSNQPQHF	TGTGCCAGCAGCCATCCCCCAAGCGTTTCGAGCAATCAGCCCCAGCATTTT
.	.	TRBV27	TRBJ2-7	CASSFLPGEQYF	TGTGCCAGCAGTTTCCTCCCCGGCGAGCAGTACTTC
.	.	TRBV7-3	TRBJ2-5	CASSWAPQETQYF	TGTGCCAGCAGCTGGGCCCCACAAGAGACCCAGTACTTC
once	TRBD1	TRBV7-8	TRBJ1-2	CASSLGGGQGPIYGYTF	TGTGCCAGCAGCCTCGGGGGCGGACAGGGGCCTATCTATGGCTACACCTTC
.	TRBD1	TRBV3-1/TRBV3-2	TRBJ1-2	CASSRSQATGLRGYTF	TGTGCCAGCAGCCGGAGTCAGGCGACAGGGCTGAGGGGCTACACCTTC
.	.	TRBV7-9	TRBJ1-2	CASSILQGNYGYTF	TGTGCCAGCAGTATCCTACAGGGTAACTATGGCTACACCTTC
.	.	TRBV5-1	TRBJ2-1	CASSSSLWVSYNEQFF	TGCGCCAGCAGCTCCTCCTTGTGGGTCTCCTACAATGAGCAGTTCTTC
.	TRBD1	TRBV18	TRBJ2-5	CASSPAGQGVRETQYF	TGTGCCAGCTCACCAGCTGGACAGGGGGTGAGAGAGACCCAGTACTTC
.	.	TRBV4-3	TRBJ1-6	CASSQDLTGSSYNSPLHF	TGCGCCAGCAGCCAAGATCTTACAGGGAGCTCCTATAATTCACCCCTCCACTTT
.	.	TRBV30	TRBJ1-2	CAWTHTQGPYGYTF	TGTGCCTGGACCCACACCCAGGGACCCTATGGCTACACCTTC